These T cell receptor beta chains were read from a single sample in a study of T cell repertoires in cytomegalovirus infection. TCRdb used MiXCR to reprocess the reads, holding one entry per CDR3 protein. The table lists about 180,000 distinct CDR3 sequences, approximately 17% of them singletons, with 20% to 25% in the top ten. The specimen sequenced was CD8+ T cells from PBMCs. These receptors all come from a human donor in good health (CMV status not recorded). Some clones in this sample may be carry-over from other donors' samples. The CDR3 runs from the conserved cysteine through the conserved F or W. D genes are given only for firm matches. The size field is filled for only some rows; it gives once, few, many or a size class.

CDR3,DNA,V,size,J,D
CASSYGTGNSGNTIYF,TGTGCCAGCAGTTACGGGACAGGGAACTCTGGAAACACCATATATTTT,TRBV6-6,few,TRBJ1-3,TRBD1
CASRSYSNQPQHF,TGTGCCAGCAGGAGTTATAGCAATCAGCCCCAGCATTTT,TRBV6-8,few,TRBJ1-5,-
CASSLDRGGAESTEAFF,TGTGCCAGCAGCTTAGATCGGGGGGGCGCGGAGAGCACTGAAGCTTTCTTT,TRBV7-9,few,TRBJ1-1,-
CATSIGTLYNEQFF,TGTGCCACCTCGATCGGGACCCTCTACAATGAGCAGTTCTTC,TRBV6-2/TRBV6-3,-,TRBJ2-1,-
CSVDPPLAEYGYTF,TGCAGCGTTGATCCACCGCTCGCGGAATATGGCTACACCTTC,TRBV29-1,-,TRBJ1-2,-
CASSLDDRAQYQETQYF,TGTGCCAGCAGCTTAGATGATCGAGCCCAGTACCAAGAGACCCAGTACTTC,TRBV7-8,-,TRBJ2-5,-
CASGFGGSANYGYTF,TGTGCTAGTGGTTTTGGGGGATCGGCTAACTATGGCTACACCTTC,TRBV12-5,few,TRBJ1-2,-
CASSQDRGLSYEQYF,TGCGCCAGCAGCCAAGACAGGGGTCTCTCCTACGAGCAGTACTTC,TRBV4-1,-,TRBJ2-7,-
CASRGDSSTLNEQFF,TGTGCCAGCAGGGGGGACAGCTCGACCCTCAATGAGCAGTTCTTC,TRBV2,few,TRBJ2-1,TRBD1
CASSTGRQPQHF,TGTGCCAGCAGTACAGGGCGCCAGCCCCAGCATTTT,TRBV6-6,-,TRBJ1-5,-
CASSYFTGVYNSPLHF,TGTGCCAGCAGTTATTTCACAGGGGTTTATAATTCACCCCTCCACTTT,TRBV6-1,few,TRBJ1-6,TRBD1
CASSLERTAFYGYTF,TGTGCCAGCAGCTTAGAAAGGACAGCGTTCTATGGCTACACCTTC,TRBV11-2,few,TRBJ1-2,-
CASSLFPGAYKQYF,TGTGCCAGCAGTTTATTCCCAGGCGCCTACAAGCAGTACTTC,TRBV28,few,TRBJ2-7,-
CSAYETGTEAFF,TGCAGTGCTTACGAGACAGGGACTGAAGCTTTCTTT,TRBV20-1,-,TRBJ1-1,TRBD1